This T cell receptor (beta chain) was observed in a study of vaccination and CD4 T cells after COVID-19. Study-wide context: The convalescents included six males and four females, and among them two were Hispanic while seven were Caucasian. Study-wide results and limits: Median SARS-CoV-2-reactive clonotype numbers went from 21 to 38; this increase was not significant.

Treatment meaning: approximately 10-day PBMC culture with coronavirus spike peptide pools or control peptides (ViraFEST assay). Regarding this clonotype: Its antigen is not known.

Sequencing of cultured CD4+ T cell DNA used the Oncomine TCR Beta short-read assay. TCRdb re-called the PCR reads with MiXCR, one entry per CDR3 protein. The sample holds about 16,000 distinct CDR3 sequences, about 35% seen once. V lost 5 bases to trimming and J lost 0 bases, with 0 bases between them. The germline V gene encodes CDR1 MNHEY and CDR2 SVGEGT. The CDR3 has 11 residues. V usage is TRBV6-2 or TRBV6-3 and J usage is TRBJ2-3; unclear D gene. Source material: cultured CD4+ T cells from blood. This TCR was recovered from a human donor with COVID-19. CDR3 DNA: TGTGCCAGCAGTAGCACAGATACGCAGTATTTT. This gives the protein CASSSTDTQYF.